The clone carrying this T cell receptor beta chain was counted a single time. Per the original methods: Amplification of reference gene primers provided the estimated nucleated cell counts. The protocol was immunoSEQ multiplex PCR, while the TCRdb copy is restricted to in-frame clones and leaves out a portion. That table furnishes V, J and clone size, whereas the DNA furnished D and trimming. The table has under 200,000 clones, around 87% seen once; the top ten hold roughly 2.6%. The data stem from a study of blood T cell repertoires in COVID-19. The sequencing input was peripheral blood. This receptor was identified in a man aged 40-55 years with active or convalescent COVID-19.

CDR3 amino acids: CASMSAGIRGEAFF. DNA of the CDR3: TGTGCCAGCATGTCTGCAGGAATCCGGGGAGAAGCTTTCTTT. The rearrangement links TRBV6-5 to TRBJ1-1; D not certain. The germline V gene has CDR1 MNHEY and CDR2 SVGAGI. The CDR3 is made up of 14 amino acids. The V and J ends lost 7 bases and 8 bases respectively, with 20 bases between them.